This TCR beta chain derives from a study of T cell changes during pregnancy in multiple sclerosis. Germline V lookup: CDR1 LNHDA, CDR2 SQIVND (reference sequence). Trimming took 3 bases from V and 8 from J, leaving 10 bases between them. This CDR3 has 13 residues. The repertoire was sequenced with immunoSEQ multiplex PCR; TCRdb's copy has only in-frame clones and lacks some. This table has about 79,000 clones, around nine tenths appearing once. This sequence was found in a female donor with multiple sclerosis, enrolled in a pregnancy study. The source was CD4+ T cells from peripheral blood mononuclear cells, collected in the second trimester of pregnancy. The J gene is TRBJ1-4, the V gene TRBV19, with D perhaps TRBD1 (5 bases). The CDR3: CASSIIKGEKLFF. CDR3 DNA sequence: TGTGCCAGTAGTATTATAAAGGGGGAAAAACTGTTTTTT.